Included here is one TCR beta chain sequence, with context. The CDR3 runs to 14 residues. Trimming at V came to 6 bases and at J to 2 bases, leaving 5 bases not matched to a gene. Per the germline V gene, CDR1 is MNHEY and CDR2 is SVGAGI. These data originate in a study of blood T cell repertoires in COVID-19. As processed by the authors: Researchers report that nucleated cell counts were estimated from reference gene primer amplification. TCRdb keeps only in-frame clones here, not all; method: immunoSEQ multiplex PCR. Clone size and V and J calls were adopted from that table, with D and trimming inferred from the DNA. The sample holds around 200,000 clones, approximately 83% seen once.

Sample: peripheral blood. V usage is TRBV6-5 and J usage is TRBJ2-5; 8 bases line up with TRBD1. The source of this sequence is a woman aged 40 to 50 with COVID-19, enrolled during active disease. The CDR3 nucleotides are TGTGCCAGCAGGGACAGGGCCCTTCAAGAGACCCAGTACTTC. Translation: CASRDRALQETQYF.